A single sample is the source of the 25 T cell receptor beta chains below, sequenced in a study of control samples from healthy donors and cancer patients (dated by TCRdb to the early 2020s). The library was prepared using the immunoSEQ multiplex PCR assay. TCRdb provides this immuneACCESS table in a form limited to in-frame rearrangements. Some clones are lacking; in checked studies, under half of them reflect an unresolved V gene, and why the rest are absent is not known. The sample contains 100,000 to 150,000 clones, roughly 92% of them found a single time. The top ten clones comprise 5.5% of the sample. The sequenced sample was blood. All receptors come from a man between 18 and 35 years old in good health.

This chain joins TRBV2 and TRBJ1-3; 7 nucleotides align to TRBD1. This CDR3 contains 15 residues. Trimming at V came to 7 bases and at J to 0 bases, leaving 6 bases not matched to a gene. The germline CDR1 and CDR2 sequences are SNHLY and FYNNEI. CDR3: CASNPQGSSGNTIYF. DNA for the CDR3: TGTGCCAGCAACCCACAGGGGAGCTCTGGAAACACCATATATTTT.

The V call is TRBV7-9, the J call TRBJ2-3; 7 nucleotides match TRBD1. Germline V lookup: CDR1 SEHNR, CDR2 FQNEAQ (reference sequence). With 0 bases clipped from V and 2 bases from J, the junction kept 8 bases outside the gene matches. CDR3 length: 17 amino acids. The CDR3 loop is CASSLAVGGFATDTQYF. The CDR3 DNA is TGTGCCAGCAGCTTAGCGGTAGGGGGCTTCGCCACAGATACGCAGTATTTT.

This clone was detected a few times. The chain has TRBV28 and TRBJ1-6; 12 positions agree with TRBD1. Germline CDR1 is MDHEN and CDR2 is SYDVKM. The CDR3 loop spans 16 amino acids. V was clipped by 8 bases and J by 9 bases; unmatched bases: 11. The CDR3 region has the DNA TGTGCCAGCCAAAACCCCGGGACAGGGGGCGTTTCACCCCTCCACTTT. This codes for CASQNPGTGGVSPLHF.

The chain combines TRBV29-1 with TRBJ1-1; 7 nucleotides agree with TRBD1. Germline loops: CDR1 SQVTM, CDR2 ANQGSEA. Trimming removed 4 bases from V and 6 bases from J; junction bases left unmatched: 2. CDR3 length: 11 amino acids. CDR3 amino acids: CSVGQGPEAFF. DNA of the CDR3: TGCAGCGTTGGACAGGGTCCTGAAGCTTTCTTT.

This clone appeared a single time. The CDR3: CAISEPADTQYF. In nucleotides, the CDR3 is TGTGCCATCAGTGAGCCGGCCGATACGCAGTATTTT. The J gene is TRBJ2-3, the V gene TRBV10-3; no definite D call. In germline, CDR1 is ENHRY, CDR2 SYGVKD. Trimming removed 2 bases at V and 6 bases at J, with 6 bases between. This CDR3 region has 12 residues.

The V gene is TRBV7-9, the J gene TRBJ1-6; tentatively, D is TRBD1 (6 bases). Deletions cut 1 base from V and 10 bases from J, with 11 bases between. Looked up from germline, CDR1 is SEHNR and CDR2 is FQNEAQ (reference sequence). This CDR3 region has 14 residues. The CDR3 region is CASSLGTVGSPLHF. The CDR3 DNA sequence: TGTGCCAGCAGCTTAGGGACAGTTGGATCACCCCTCCACTTT. The variable domain in full, completed from reference TRBV7-9 and TRBJ1-6, reads DTGVSQNPRHKITKRGQNVTFRCDPISEHNRLYWYRQTLGQGPEFLTYFQNEAQLEKSRLLSDRFSAERPKGSFSTLEIQRTEQGDSAMYLCASSLGTVGSPLHFGNGTRLTVT.

The chain has TRBV12-5 and TRBJ2-5, with D unresolved. Trimming took off 6 bases at V and 10 bases at J, with 15 bases between the two ends. The CDR3 covers 12 residues. In germline, CDR1 is LGHNT, CDR2 FRNRAP. CDR3 sequence (DNA): TGTGCTAGTGGGTGGGGTCCGAACGGCCAGTACTTC. Translation: CASGWGPNGQYF. The full variable domain, with the rest looked up from reference TRBV12-5 and TRBJ2-5, is DARVTQTPRHKVTEMGQEVTMRCQPILGHNTVFWYRQTMMQGLELLAYFRNRAPLDDSGMPKDRFSAEMPDATLATLKIQPSEPRDSAVYFCASGWGPNGQYFGPGTRLLVL.

This clone came up once. The CDR3 DNA sequence: TGTGCCAGCAGTGAAGTCACGCGGGGCTACAATCAGCCCCAGCATTTT. Residues: CASSEVTRGYNQPQHF. The chain has TRBV2 and TRBJ1-5; possibly TRBD1 for D (5 bases). V was cut by 1 base and J by 3 bases, with 13 bases left in between. The CDR3 contains 16 residues. Germline CDR1 reads SNHLY; CDR2 reads FYNNEI.

V gene TRBV5-6 combines with J gene TRBJ2-7; tentatively, D is TRBD1 or TRBD2 (5 bases each). The CDR3 has 16 amino acids. Trimming removed 4 bases at V and 2 bases at J, with 19 bases between. Looked up from germline, CDR1 is SGHDT and CDR2 is YYEEEE. CDR3 DNA: TGTGCCAGCAGCCAAAGGCCCAGGGTGGGGGCCTACGAGCAGTACTTC. This sequence encodes CASSQRPRVGAYEQYF.

V usage is TRBV9 and J usage is TRBJ1-3; D remains unclear. The CDR3 is 13 residues long. CDR1 is SGDLS and CDR2 is YYNGEE in the germline V gene. Trimming removed 0 bases from V and 1 base from J, with 2 bases in between. CDR3: CASSVGSGNTIYF. In DNA, the CDR3 is TGTGCCAGCAGCGTAGGGTCTGGAAACACCATATATTTT. The whole variable domain, remainder taken from reference TRBV9 and TRBJ1-3, is DSGVTQTPKHLITATGQRVTLRCSPRSGDLSVYWYQQSLDQGLQFLIQYYNGEERAKGNILERFSAQQFPDLHSELNLSSLELGDSALYFCASSVGSGNTIYFGEGSWLTVV.

The CDR3 here is CAWSIRGANVLTF. The CDR3 DNA is TGTGCCTGGAGTATAAGGGGGGCCAACGTCCTGACTTTC. The chain uses TRBV30 and TRBJ2-6; no clear D gene. The V end was cut by 2 bases, the J end by 4 bases, with 6 bases between. The CDR3 is 13 residues long. Germline V gives CDR1 GTSNPN, CDR2 SVGIG (reference sequence).

The CDR3 sequence: CASTRQTNTGELFF. CDR3 sequence (DNA): TGTGCCAGCACAAGACAGACGAACACCGGGGAGCTGTTTTTT. The chain joins TRBV2 to TRBJ2-2; D is perhaps TRBD1 (5 bases). CDR3 length: 14 residues. Germline CDR1 reads SNHLY; CDR2 reads FYNNEI. The V gene lost 7 bases and the J gene lost 0 bases, with 9 bases spanning the gap.

The genes are TRBV9 and TRBJ1-2, with 9 bases matching TRBD1. This CDR3 has 15 residues. The ends lost 0 bases at V and 3 bases at J; junction bases unmatched: 3. The germline gives CDR1 SGDLS, CDR2 YYNGEE. The CDR3 DNA follows: TGTGCCAGCAGCGTAGACAGGGGGCAGGACTATGGCTACACCTTC. Translation: CASSVDRGQDYGYTF.

This clone was seen a few times. V and J are TRBV5-1 and TRBJ2-2; possible D gene TRBD1, 5 bases. Germline assignment: CDR1 SGHRS and CDR2 YFSETQ. The CDR3 totals 15 residues. Trimming took 0 bases from V and 6 from J, leaving 12 bases between them. The CDR3, as DNA: TGCGCCAGCAGCTTGGACGGGCAGGGTGCCGGGGAGCTGTTTTTT. Its protein is CASSLDGQGAGELFF.

J is TRBJ1-2 and V is TRBV5-1; 12 nucleotides align to TRBD1. CDR1 and CDR2 from the germline V gene are SGHRS and YFSETQ. The V gene end was trimmed by 0 bases and the J gene end by 8 bases; junction bases not matched to a gene: 8. This CDR3 comprises 16 residues. CDR3 sequence reads: CASSLAGTGGSRGYTF. The CDR3 DNA sequence: TGCGCCAGCAGCTTGGCCGGGACAGGGGGCTCTCGCGGCTACACCTTC.

The J gene is TRBJ1-2, the V gene TRBV19; no definite D call. V lost 3 bases to trimming and J lost 5 bases, with 4 bases between them. The CDR3 has 11 residues. The V gene's germline CDR1 is LNHDA and CDR2 SQIVND (reference sequence). As DNA, the CDR3 is TGTGCCAGTAGTATGGGGTATGGCTACACCTTC. This codes for CASSMGYGYTF.

This chain connects TRBV30 to TRBJ1-1; possibly TRBD1 for D (6 bases). The CDR3 is made up of 15 amino acids. Trimming left V 3 bases short and J 1 base short, with 15 bases between. The germline CDR1 and CDR2 sequences are GTSNPN and SVGIG (reference sequence). DNA for the CDR3: TGTGCCTGGAGGTCCCGGGGGGGGGCGAACACTGAAGCTTTCTTT. The encoded protein is CAWRSRGGANTEAFF.

This clone was recorded a few times. The J gene is TRBJ1-2, the V gene TRBV5-1; D is possibly TRBD1 (5 bases). V was clipped by 3 bases and J by 4 bases, with 10 bases between them. In germline, CDR1 is SGHRS, CDR2 YFSETQ. The CDR3 has 13 residues. In DNA form, the CDR3 reads TGCGCCAGCAGCTGGGACGGCCCCTATGGCTACACCTTC. This encodes CASSWDGPYGYTF.

The chain employs TRBV19 and TRBJ2-7, with D perhaps matching TRBD1 (5 bases). Looked up from germline, CDR1 is LNHDA and CDR2 is SQIVND (reference sequence). Deletions cut 6 bases from V and 0 bases from J, with 12 bases between. The CDR3 extends over 14 amino acids. The CDR3 protein is CASRSAQVSYEQYF. In DNA, the CDR3 is TGTGCCAGTAGGTCGGCACAGGTCTCCTACGAGCAGTACTTC.

The sample holds one count of this clone. The chain recombines TRBV27 with TRBJ2-5; 11 bases align to TRBD2. Germline V gene sequence: CDR1 MNHEY, CDR2 SMNVEV (reference sequence). The ends lost 4 bases at V and 1 base at J; junction bases unmatched: 5. This CDR3 has 16 amino acids. CDR3 protein: CASSSLAGGIQETQYF. The CDR3 nucleotides read TGTGCCAGCAGTTCCCTAGCGGGGGGTATCCAAGAGACCCAGTACTTC.

V gene TRBV6-5 combines with J gene TRBJ2-3; D remains unclear. Trimming took 6 bases from V and 0 from J, leaving 10 bases between them. CDR3 length equals 14 residues. CDR1 is MNHEY, CDR2 SVGAGI, per germline. CDR3 DNA sequence: TGTGCCAGCAGCCGCGCGGCTAGCACAGATACGCAGTATTTT. Translating gives CASSRAASTDTQYF.

This chain links TRBV6-5 with TRBJ2-5; no firm D call. In germline, CDR1 is MNHEY, CDR2 SVGAGI. Trimming removed 4 bases at V and 7 bases at J, with 7 bases between. The CDR3 has 11 residues. CDR3: CASSSSLTQYF. DNA for the CDR3: TGTGCCAGCAGTTCTTCCTTGACCCAGTACTTC.

This chain connects TRBV28 to TRBJ2-3; unclear D gene. V was shortened by 2 bases and J by 3 bases, with 3 bases between the two germline ends. The CDR3 covers 12 residues. Germline V CDR1 and CDR2: MDHEN, SYDVKM. The CDR3 DNA is TGTGCCAGCAGTTTAACTACAGATACGCAGTATTTT. Translated: CASSLTTDTQYF.

This clone has a single count. The chain couples TRBV7-2 to TRBJ2-1, with 12 bases matching TRBD2. The CDR3 has 17 residues. The ends lost 3 bases at V and 5 bases at J; junction bases unmatched: 8. Germline CDR1 reads SGHTA; CDR2 reads FQGNSA. CDR3 amino acids: CASSFSVSSGGDNEQFF. The CDR3 nucleotides are TGTGCCAGCAGCTTTAGCGTATCTAGCGGGGGGGACAATGAGCAGTTCTTC.

V is TRBV18 and J is TRBJ1-2, with 7 bases lining up with TRBD1. CDR1 is KGHSH, CDR2 LQKENI, per germline. V was pared by 6 bases and J by 8 bases, with 18 bases of the junction left unmatched. The CDR3 extends over 16 amino acids. The CDR3 spells CASSTLGQSNLYGYTF. DNA for the CDR3: TGTGCCAGCTCGACCCTGGGACAGAGCAACCTGTACGGCTACACCTTC.